The 20 T cell receptor beta chains below come from one sample, sequenced in a study of T-cell memory formation after mild COVID-19. TCRdb re-derived calls from the 5' RACE reads in MiXCR, one entry per CDR3 protein. The repertoire holds some 250,000 distinct CDR3 sequences, with 8% to 9.5% as singletons. Source material: PBMCs or a T cell subset sorted from them (not recorded which). The receptors originated from a man between 18 and 35 years old who had mild COVID-19 (a few samples of this study predate the infection). Cell type and time point are not known.

The chain has TRBV7-9 and TRBJ1-2; TRBD1 is a possible D gene (5 bases). V was pared by 8 bases and J by 3 bases, with 10 bases between. The CDR3 contains 12 residues. Germline CDR1 is SEHNR and CDR2 is FQNEAQ (reference sequence). CDR3 DNA: TGTGCCAGCTCCGGAGGGGACTATGGCTACACCTTC. It is translated as CASSGGDYGYTF. The full variable domain, completed using reference TRBV7-9 and TRBJ1-2, is DTGVSQNPRHKITKRGQNVTFRCDPISEHNRLYWYRQTLGQGPEFLTYFQNEAQLEKSRLLSDRFSAERPKGSFSTLEIQRTEQGDSAMYLCASSGGDYGYTFGSGTRLTVV.

This clonotype showed up just a few times. The rearrangement joins TRBV7-8 to TRBJ2-7, with 8 bases identical to TRBD1. The V gene's germline CDR1 is SGHVS and CDR2 FQNEAQ. The CDR3 totals 14 residues. V shed 6 bases and J 1 base; nucleotides not matched to a gene: 5. CDR3 coding DNA: TGTGCCAGCAGGACAGGGGTAGGGTCCTACGAGCAGTACGTC. It encodes CASRTGVGSYEQYV.

Many counts were recorded for this clonotype. The CDR3 nucleotides are TGCGCCAGCAGTCACCGGACTATTAGCACAGATACGCAGTATTTT. Amino acid sequence: CASSHRTISTDTQYF. The chain couples TRBV5-1 to TRBJ2-3; D may be TRBD2 (6 bases). Trimming stripped 5 bases from V and 0 bases from J, with 13 bases between. This CDR3 has 15 amino acids. Per germline, CDR1 SGHRS and CDR2 YFSETQ. The entire variable domain, with the rest obtained from reference TRBV5-1 and TRBJ2-3, is as follows: KAGVTQTPRYLIKTRGQQVTLSCSPISGHRSVSWYQQTPGQGLQFLFEYFSETQRNKGNFPGRFSGRQFSNSRSEMNVSTLELGDSALYLCASSHRTISTDTQYFGPGTRLTVL.

This clonotype has only a few counts. The rearrangement joins TRBV27 to TRBJ2-3; 9 bases are a match to TRBD1. The CDR3 is made up of 16 amino acids. In germline, CDR1 is MNHEY, CDR2 SMNVEV (reference sequence). DNA of the CDR3: TGTGCAAGCCGGGACAGGGCTATCGCTAGCACAGATACGCAGTATTTT. Translation gives CASRDRAIASTDTQYF.

V gene TRBV12-3 or TRBV12-4 combines with J gene TRBJ2-7; 9 positions match TRBD1. The CDR3 sequence is 14 residues long. V gave up 2 bases and J gave up 6 bases; unmatched junction bases: 5. CDR3 residues: CASSLPGQGGEQYF. The CDR3 nucleotides read TGTGCCAGCAGTTTACCGGGACAGGGCGGCGAGCAGTACTTC.

This clonotype has more than one count but fewer than ten. The chain uses TRBV19 and TRBJ1-5; maybe TRBD1 (6 bases). CDR1 and CDR2 (germline): LNHDA, SQIVND (reference sequence). V lost 6 bases to trimming and J lost 7 bases, with 16 bases between them. CDR3 length: 14 residues. CDR3 loop: CASRPAGVGQPQHF. Written as DNA, the CDR3 is TGTGCCAGTAGACCCGCAGGGGTAGGGCAGCCCCAGCATTTT.

In DNA, the CDR3 is TGTGCCTGGATGCGCGACAGGGGCACAGATACGCAGTATTTT. Translated: CAWMRDRGTDTQYF. The chain links TRBV30 to TRBJ2-3; TRBD1 matches at 7 bases. Per the germline V gene, CDR1 is GTSNPN and CDR2 is SVGIG (reference sequence). CDR3 size: 14 residues. V gave up 4 bases and J gave up 1 base; unmatched junction bases: 5.

There are a few counts of this clonotype. The CDR3 loop reads CATSRDYRQHEQYV. The CDR3 region has the DNA TGTGCCACCAGCAGAGACTACAGGCAGCACGAGCAGTACGTC. V is TRBV15 and J is TRBJ2-7; maybe TRBD1 (5 bases). Germline assignment: CDR1 LNHNV and CDR2 YYDKDF (reference sequence). V was shortened by 0 bases and J by 5 bases, with 11 bases between the two germline ends. The CDR3 is 14 amino acids.

This clonotype was picked up a small number of times. This rearrangement joins TRBV6-2 or TRBV6-3 to TRBJ2-1; D may be TRBD2 (6 bases). Trimming shortened V by 4 bases and J by 1 base, and 14 bases separated the two germline ends. Germline CDR1 reads MNHEY; CDR2 reads SVGEGT. The CDR3 consists of 16 residues. CDR3 sequence: CASSFLGLRSYNEQFF. As DNA, the CDR3 is TGTGCCAGCAGTTTCCTCGGACTAAGGTCCTACAATGAGCAGTTCTTC.

In nucleotides, the CDR3 is TGCGCCAGCAGCCTACAGGGGGACCTAAATTCACCCCTCCACTTT. Its translation is CASSLQGDLNSPLHF. The genes are TRBV5-1 and TRBJ1-6; 8 bases align to TRBD1. The CDR3 is made up of 15 amino acids. CDR1 is SGHRS, CDR2 YFSETQ, per germline. V lost 4 bases, J lost 7 bases, and 7 bases stayed unmatched.

Ten or more counts support this clonotype. This chain uses TRBV10-3 with TRBJ2-5, with D maybe TRBD2 (8 bases). The CDR3 contains 17 residues. Deletions cut 4 bases from V and 5 bases from J, with 23 bases between. CDR1 and CDR2 from the germline V gene are ENHRY and SYGVKD. The CDR3 bases are TGTGCCATCAGTGGACAGGGACGGAGCGGGGGACCCGAGACCCAGTACTTC. Residues: CAISGQGRSGGPETQYF.

This clonotype has a handful of counts. The V gene is TRBV7-9, the J gene TRBJ2-1; 8 bases are a match to TRBD1. The CDR3 has 14 amino acids. Germline assignment: CDR1 SEHNR and CDR2 FQNEAQ (reference sequence). The V segment lost 5 bases and the J segment 8 bases; nucleotides outside the gene matches: 8. In DNA, the CDR3 is TGTGCCAGCAGCGCCCGACAGGGGTCCGATGAGCAGTTCTTC. This codes for CASSARQGSDEQFF.

This clonotype was counted at least ten times. This sequence joins TRBV7-6 and TRBJ1-1; tentative D call: TRBD1 (5 bases). The CDR3 loop spans 16 amino acids. The germline V and J ends were trimmed by 3 bases and 4 bases, with 18 bases remaining between them. Looked up from germline, CDR1 is SGHVS and CDR2 is FNYEAQ. The CDR3 DNA sequence: TGTGCCAGCAGCTTGGTGGGGAGGGGCACGGGCACTGAAGCTTTCTTT. Translating it yields CASSLVGRGTGTEAFF.

This clonotype was seen a few times. The chain has TRBV7-2 and TRBJ1-6, with D perhaps TRBD1 (6 bases). The CDR3 contains 15 residues. The germline CDR1 and CDR2 sequences are SGHTA and FQGNSA. V was pared by 4 bases and J by 9 bases, with 16 bases between. The CDR3 region is CASSWSTGMTSPLHF. As DNA, the CDR3 is TGTGCCAGCAGCTGGTCGACAGGCATGACTTCACCCCTCCACTTT.

This sequence joins TRBV5-1 and TRBJ2-1, with 9 bases lining up with TRBD2. J was trimmed by 2 bases and V by 2 bases; bases with no gene match: 2. Germline CDR1 SGHRS, CDR2 YFSETQ. The CDR3 loop spans 15 amino acids. This CDR3 is CASSFLAGTYNEQFF. CDR3 nucleotide sequence: TGCGCCAGCAGCTTCCTAGCGGGGACCTACAATGAGCAGTTCTTC.

This clonotype was seen more than once but under ten times. The rearrangement joins TRBV5-1 to TRBJ2-3, with no clear D. The CDR3 spans 14 residues. V was trimmed by 1 base and J by 2 bases, leaving 8 bases between them. Germline V gene data show CDR1 as SGHRS and CDR2 as YFSETQ. The CDR3 DNA follows: TGCGCCAGCAGCTTGTACCAGTTCACAGATACGCAGTATTTT. It codes for CASSLYQFTDTQYF.

This clonotype appeared many times. V gene TRBV19 combines with J gene TRBJ2-7; no reliable D call. The CDR3 runs 13 residues. Trimming cost V 5 bases and J 3 bases, with 11 bases left between them. Germline V lookup: CDR1 LNHDA, CDR2 SQIVND (reference sequence). The CDR3 coding sequence is TGTGCCAGTAGTCCTGCCAGCAACTACGAGCAGTACTTC. Translation: CASSPASNYEQYF.

This clonotype appeared a few times. The chain links TRBV5-1 to TRBJ2-5, with 9 positions matching TRBD2. Trimming removed 0 bases from V and 3 bases from J; junction bases left unmatched: 12. The CDR3 loop spans 18 amino acids. Germline values: CDR1 SGHRS, CDR2 YFSETQ. In nucleotides, the CDR3 is TGCGCCAGCAGCTTGGCTGTAGCGGGGGCCCGGGGCGAAGAGACCCAGTACTTC. The encoded protein is CASSLAVAGARGEETQYF.

This clonotype was observed a handful of times. The chain carries TRBV13 and TRBJ2-3; the match to TRBD1 covers 8 bases. The CDR3 consists of 17 residues. V lost 1 base, J lost 3 bases, and 9 bases stayed unmatched. Germline CDR1 and CDR2: PRHDT and FYEKMQ (reference sequence). CDR3 DNA sequence: TGTGCCAGCAGCTTAGTTCGTGACAGGGGTTTTACAGATACGCAGTATTTT. Residues: CASSLVRDRGFTDTQYF.

The J gene is TRBJ2-3, the V gene TRBV7-2; D unclear. V was cut by 1 base and J by 4 bases, with 6 bases left in between. The CDR3 contains 13 residues. Looked up from germline, CDR1 is SGHTA and CDR2 is FQGNSA. The CDR3 loop reads CASSLVAPDTQYF. The DNA of the CDR3 is TGTGCCAGCAGCTTAGTTGCCCCAGATACGCAGTATTTT.